This entry concerns a single T cell receptor (beta chain). Its antigen is still unknown. This entry belongs to a study of shared clonotypes between healthy human individuals. Notes on the study in general: Among a handful of donors, roughly 5% of naive CD4 clonotypes were found in common. The study generally estimated greater richness for naive than memory subsets. Collection of samples was limited to blood; tissue repertoires likely differ.

Germline V gene data show CDR1 as MNHNY and CDR2 as SVGAGI (reference sequence). The CDR3 has 15 amino acids. The trim removed 5 bases at V and 3 bases at J, leaving 9 bases unmatched. Assay runs were performed at deep level. Here immunoSEQ multiplex PCR was the method, and the copy in TCRdb shows in-frame clones only, minus some. The data contain about 2.3 million clones, just under 95% of them singletons. This chain links TRBV6-6 with TRBJ2-5; 7 nucleotides match TRBD1. This TCR derives from a man between 18 and 35 years old in good health. Some clones in this sample may be carry-over from other donors' samples. Sample: naive CD4+ T cells from PBMCs. Subset of the sample: CD45RA+ positively selected. CDR3 bases: TGTGCCAGCAGTCCAAAGACAGGGTTTGAAGAGACCCAGTACTTC. As protein: CASSPKTGFEETQYF.